The entry below describes one TCR beta chain. Germline values: CDR1 KGHSH, CDR2 LQKENI. The CDR3 runs 14 residues. Losses at the gene ends were 5 bases for V and 0 bases for J; bases not matched to a gene: 1. This sample stems from a study of blood T cell repertoires in COVID-19. For the study at large: Sources were T cells, B-cell-depleted T cells, or PBMCs; the material itself was cDNA or gDNA.

Methods used by the authors: Estimates of nucleated cell counts were drawn from the amplification of reference gene primers. Generated by immunoSEQ multiplex PCR, the TCRdb table keeps only in-frame clones and is missing some. V and J calls and clone size are as listed in that table; D and trimming were resolved from the DNA. There are some 14,000 clones in the sample; around 80% occur only once, and 16% lies in the top ten. This receptor was identified in a human donor in a cohort sampled during active COVID-19. The chain carries TRBV18 and TRBJ1-2, with TRBD1 identical over 9 bases. Sequencing was performed on peripheral blood. The CDR3 reads CASSGDRANYGYTF. The CDR3 DNA reads TGTGCCAGCTCAGGGGACAGGGCTAACTATGGCTACACCTTC.